This passage covers 5 T cell receptor beta chains from one sample sequenced in a study of blood T cell repertoires in COVID-19. Generated by immunoSEQ multiplex PCR, the TCRdb table keeps only in-frame clones and is missing some. Of fewer than 85,000 clones in the sample, roughly four fifths were seen once. Sequenced input: peripheral blood. These receptors all stem from a woman of 80 years or more with active or convalescent COVID-19.

V and J are TRBV19 and TRBJ2-5, with 12 bases aligning to TRBD2. This CDR3 region has 17 residues. Germline V gives CDR1 LNHDA, CDR2 SQIVND (reference sequence). The J segment lost 5 bases and the V segment lost 4 bases, leaving 11 bases of the junction unmatched. CDR3 region: CASSTLGLAGWGETQYF. DNA of the CDR3: TGTGCCAGTAGTACCCTGGGACTAGCGGGTTGGGGCGAGACCCAGTACTTC. Full variable domain (missing parts from reference TRBV19 and TRBJ2-5): DGGITQSPKYLFRKEGQNVTLSCEQNLNHDAMYWYRQDPGQGLRLIYYSQIVNDFQKGDIAEGYSVSREKKESFPLTVTSAQKNPTAFYLCASSTLGLAGWGETQYFGPGTRLLVL.

The chain couples TRBV27 to TRBJ1-2, with D possibly matching TRBD1 (6 bases). This CDR3 contains 15 residues. CDR1 and CDR2 from the germline V gene are MNHEY and SMNVEV (reference sequence). V was clipped by 1 base and J by 6 bases, with 15 bases between them. The CDR3 DNA is TGTGCCAGCAGTTTATATTACAGGGATCGTGATGGCTACACCTTC. It yields the protein CASSLYYRDRDGYTF.

The J gene is TRBJ1-1, the V gene TRBV6-5; 8 bases align to TRBD1. V shed 6 bases, J shed 3 bases, and the junction held 0 bases outside the gene matches. The CDR3 is 12 residues long. Germline loops: CDR1 MNHEY, CDR2 SVGAGI. CDR3 bases: TGTGCCAGCAGGACAGGGGACACTGAAGCTTTCTTT. Translated: CASRTGDTEAFF.

The genes are TRBV7-2 and TRBJ2-7, with D possibly TRBD2 on 6 matching bases. The CDR3 contains 15 residues. CDR1 is SGHTA and CDR2 is FQGNSA in the germline V gene. The ends were cut back, 5 bases at V and 6 bases at J, with 20 bases in the middle. CDR3 sequence: CASSLQVGSGGEQYF. As DNA, the CDR3 is TGTGCCAGCAGCCTCCAGGTGGGGTCCGGGGGCGAGCAGTACTTC.

This rearrangement joins TRBV7-3 to TRBJ2-3, with 11 bases fitting TRBD2. Germline loops: CDR1 SGHTA, CDR2 FQGTGA. The CDR3 runs to 14 residues. V was pared by 5 bases and J by 6 bases, with 4 bases of the junction left unmatched. This chain's CDR3 is CASSRASGGDTQYF. The DNA of the CDR3 is TGTGCCAGCAGCAGGGCTAGCGGGGGGGATACGCAGTATTTT. Based on the CDR3 plus reference TRBV7-3 and TRBJ2-3, the full variable domain is GAGVSQTPSNKVTEKGKYVELRCDPISGHTALYWYRQSLGQGPEFLIYFQGTGAADDSGLPNDRFFAVRPEGSVSTLKIQRTERGDSAVYLCASSRASGGDTQYFGPGTRLTVL.